The 10 T cell receptor beta chains reported below all come from one sample, sequenced in a study of T cells in Graves' hyperthyroidism and ophthalmopathy. RNA transcripts were the template for amplifying TCR beta CDR3 regions. When the TCR CDR3 underwent first-round RT-PCR, the HTBI primer set was used. TCRdb independently ran MiXCR on the multiplex PCR reads; one entry per CDR3 protein. This table holds fewer than 350,000 distinct CDR3 sequences, roughly 15% found once. Sequencing was done on a sample of blood. These receptors all come from a woman younger than 45 with Graves' hyperthyroidism that later progressed to Graves' ophthalmopathy.

The table lists this clonotype with many counts. The chain couples TRBV7-6 to TRBJ2-1; 10 bases are a match to TRBD2. Trimming took 1 base from V and 5 from J; bases not matched to a gene: 14. Germline values: CDR1 SGHVS, CDR2 FNYEAQ. The CDR3 is made up of 19 amino acids. CDR3 coding DNA: TGTGCCAGCAGCTTAGAGGCCCCTCCGCCTAGCGGGGGCCACAATGAGCAGTTCTTC. Translated, it gives CASSLEAPPPSGGHNEQFF.

Many counts were recorded for this clonotype. The chain carries TRBV20-1 and TRBJ2-2; a weak D match, TRBD2 (6 bases). V gave up 3 bases and J gave up 4 bases, with 12 bases separating them. The germline V gene encodes CDR1 DFQATT and CDR2 SNEGSKA (reference sequence). The CDR3 covers 14 residues. CDR3 region: CSASPVRGTGELFF. CDR3 bases: TGCAGTGCTAGCCCCGTGCGGGGCACCGGGGAGCTGTTTTTT.

This clonotype occurred many times. This chain uses TRBV6-2 or TRBV6-3 with TRBJ2-1; 7 nucleotides match TRBD2. Germline V gene lookup returns CDR1 MNHEY and CDR2 SVGEGT. V lost 8 bases, J lost 8 bases, and 12 bases stayed unmatched. The CDR3 is 14 residues long. The DNA of the CDR3 is TGTGCCAGCGGAAGGGGACTAAGATGGGATGAGCAGTTCTTC. Translated, it gives CASGRGLRWDEQFF.

This clonotype has ten or more counts. CDR3: CASRFGGEADTQYF. The CDR3 DNA reads TGCGCCAGCAGGTTTGGGGGAGAGGCAGATACGCAGTATTTT. The V gene is TRBV5-1, the J gene TRBJ2-3; D possibly uses TRBD1 or TRBD2 (5 bases each). CDR3 size: 14 residues. V was pared by 5 bases and J by 4 bases, with 14 bases between. The germline CDR1 and CDR2 sequences are SGHRS and YFSETQ.

This clonotype was detected ten times or more. The V gene is TRBV28, the J gene TRBJ1-1; D uncertain. Looked up from germline, CDR1 is MDHEN and CDR2 is SYDVKM. CDR3 length: 14 residues. Trimming pared 6 bases from V and 6 bases from J, leaving 17 bases between. The CDR3 region has the DNA TGTGCCAGCAGCCCGGTCGCTGGGGAGCCTGAAGCTTTCTTT. This codes for CASSPVAGEPEAFF.

This clonotype was seen repeatedly, ten times or more. The chain recombines TRBV5-1 with TRBJ1-5, with 9 bases aligning to TRBD1. J was trimmed by 1 base and V by 5 bases; bases with no gene match: 16. The CDR3 is 19 amino acids. CDR1 is SGHRS and CDR2 is YFSETQ in the germline V gene. CDR3 sequence: CASRNTGTGINGSNQPQHF. The CDR3 DNA reads as TGCGCCAGCAGAAATACCGGGACAGGGATTAACGGCAGCAATCAGCCCCAGCATTTT.

This clonotype was observed many times. The chain employs TRBV6-1 and TRBJ2-3, with D possibly called TRBD1 or TRBD2 (5 bases each). Germline V lookup: CDR1 MNHNS, CDR2 SASEGT. The CDR3 consists of 15 residues. V was trimmed by 5 bases and J by 2 bases, leaving 14 bases between them. Here the CDR3 DNA reads TGTGCCAGCAGTAGCCCCGGGACCTACACAGATACGCAGTATTTT. This translates into CASSSPGTYTDTQYF.

In its sample, this clonotype was seen many times. This CDR3 reads CASTRRGEKLFF. The CDR3 region has the DNA TGTGCCAGTACCAGACGCGGTGAAAAACTGTTTTTT. The genes are TRBV7-2 and TRBJ1-4; D remains ambiguous. Germline assignment: CDR1 SGHTA and CDR2 FQGNSA. Trimming shortened V by 9 bases and J by 7 bases, and 12 bases separated the two germline ends. The CDR3 has 12 residues.

The gene calls are TRBV25-1 and TRBJ2-3, with 10 bases that match TRBD2. Germline lookup yields CDR1 MGHDK and CDR2 SYGVNS. Losses at the gene ends were 6 bases for V and 4 bases for J; bases not matched to a gene: 16. This CDR3 comprises 18 residues. CDR3 protein: CASSGNTRSSGSADTQYF. The CDR3 DNA reads TGTGCCAGCAGCGGAAACACCAGGTCTAGCGGGAGTGCAGATACGCAGTATTTT.

Many counts were recorded for this clonotype. The gene calls are TRBV6-2 or TRBV6-3 and TRBJ2-1; 7 bases are shared with TRBD2. The V gene's germline CDR1 is MNHEY and CDR2 SVGEGT. J was trimmed by 13 bases and V by 4 bases; bases with no gene match: 10. The CDR3 runs to 13 residues. The CDR3 protein is CASSSSRTSLQFF. The DNA of the CDR3 is TGTGCCAGCAGTTCTTCTCGGACTAGTCTACAGTTCTTC.